One sample yielded the 9 T cell receptor beta chains listed below, sequenced in a study of CD8+ T cells in alopecia areata. Sample treatment: oral pan-JAK inhibitor, 5-10 mg twice daily. Investigators isolated RNA and reverse transcribed it into cDNA to act as the sequencing template. Sequencing was performed with immunoSEQ multiplex PCR; in TCRdb, only in-frame clones are kept and a portion is missing. The repertoire includes 95,000 to 100,000 clones, roughly three fifths of them detected once, and less than 20% sits in the top ten. Sequencing used CD8+ T cells sorted from blood, obtained at approximately week 61, from a patient treated with tofacitinib. These receptors were obtained from a human donor with alopecia areata.

V usage is TRBV30 and J usage is TRBJ2-5; unclear D gene. Germline CDR1 is GTSNPN and CDR2 is SVGIG (reference sequence). V was shortened by 2 bases and J by 2 bases, with 3 bases between the two germline ends. This CDR3 region has 11 residues. CDR3: CAWSLQETQYF. The CDR3, as DNA: TGTGCCTGGAGTCTTCAAGAGACCCAGTACTTC.

This chain joins TRBV7-6 and TRBJ2-1, with D possibly TRBD1 on 5 matching bases. Trimming cost V 4 bases and J 8 bases, with 15 bases left between them. Germline CDR1 is SGHVS and CDR2 is FNYEAQ. This CDR3 has 14 amino acids. The CDR3: CASSSTGIGDEQFF. The CDR3 DNA reads as TGTGCCAGCAGCTCTACAGGTATTGGGGATGAGCAGTTCTTC. The whole variable domain, filled in from reference TRBV7-6 and TRBJ2-1, reads GAGVSQSPRYKVTKRGQDVALRCDPISGHVSLYWYRQALGQGPEFLTYFNYEAQQDKSGLPNDRFSAERPEGSISTLTIQRTEQRDSAMYRCASSSTGIGDEQFFGPGTRLTVL.

The V and J genes are TRBV5-1 and TRBJ1-5; 10 nucleotides line up with TRBD1. The CDR3 totals 15 residues. The germline CDR1 and CDR2 sequences are SGHRS and YFSETQ. Trimming took 4 bases from V and 7 from J; bases not matched to a gene: 8. This CDR3 reads CASSQGTGEIQPQHF. Here the CDR3 DNA reads TGCGCCAGCAGCCAAGGGACAGGGGAAATCCAGCCCCAGCATTTT. Combining the CDR3 with reference TRBV5-1 and TRBJ1-5 gives the whole variable domain KAGVTQTPRYLIKTRGQQVTLSCSPISGHRSVSWYQQTPGQGLQFLFEYFSETQRNKGNFPGRFSGRQFSNSRSEMNVSTLELGDSALYLCASSQGTGEIQPQHFGDGTRLSIL.

This clone has a handful of counts. This chain connects TRBV27 to TRBJ2-2, with D unresolved. The CDR3 consists of 12 residues. The germline gives CDR1 MNHEY, CDR2 SMNVEV (reference sequence). V shed 2 bases and J shed 5 bases, with 3 bases lying between them. CDR3 DNA: TGTGCCAGCAGTTTAGATACCGGGGAGCTGTTTTTT. It encodes CASSLDTGELFF.

The chain joins TRBV27 to TRBJ1-5; 7 bases map to TRBD1. The junction had 7 bases not matched to a gene; V was cut back by 5 bases and J by 3 bases. The CDR3 runs 15 residues. Germline V gene sequence: CDR1 MNHEY, CDR2 SMNVEV (reference sequence). The CDR3 protein is CASSPTTGFNQPQHF. The CDR3 bases are TGTGCCAGCAGTCCCACGACAGGGTTCAATCAGCCCCAGCATTTT.

This rearrangement joins TRBV5-1 to TRBJ2-1; no reliable D call. In germline, CDR1 is SGHRS, CDR2 YFSETQ. V was clipped by 0 bases and J by 4 bases, with 11 bases between them. The CDR3 has 15 amino acids. The CDR3 here is CASSLALSAYNEQFF. In DNA form, the CDR3 reads TGCGCCAGCAGCTTGGCCTTGAGCGCATACAATGAGCAGTTCTTC.

The V and J genes are TRBV12-5 and TRBJ2-2, with D unresolved. V was cut by 8 bases and J by 1 base, with 8 bases left in between. The CDR3 length is 13 residues. Germline lookup yields CDR1 LGHNT and CDR2 FRNRAP. The CDR3 DNA sequence: TGTGCTAGTTTTTGGGAGAACACCGGGGAGCTGTTTTTT. This translates into CASFWENTGELFF.

V and J are TRBV19 and TRBJ2-5; the match to TRBD2 covers 11 bases. The CDR3 runs 17 residues. After removal of 9 bases from V and 3 bases from J, the junction contained 15 bases not matched to a gene. Germline V gene data show CDR1 as LNHDA and CDR2 as SQIVND (reference sequence). CDR3 sequence: CASRPSRLAGKEETQYF. Here the CDR3 DNA reads TGTGCCAGCAGACCCTCTCGACTAGCGGGGAAAGAAGAGACCCAGTACTTC. The variable domain in full, with the rest retrieved from reference TRBV19 and TRBJ2-5, is DGGITQSPKYLFRKEGQNVTLSCEQNLNHDAMYWYRQDPGQGLRLIYYSQIVNDFQKGDIAEGYSVSREKKESFPLTVTSAQKNPTAFYLCASRPSRLAGKEETQYFGPGTRLLVL.

The V call is TRBV13, the J call TRBJ1-2; perhaps TRBD1 as D (5 bases). This CDR3 is built from 15 residues. The V gene's germline CDR1 is PRHDT and CDR2 FYEKMQ (reference sequence). V was shortened by 5 bases and J by 0 bases, with 13 bases between the two germline ends. The CDR3 nucleotides read TGTGCCAGCAGCAAGGGACGGGAGACTAACTATGGCTACACCTTC. Translating it yields CASSKGRETNYGYTF.